A selection of T cell receptor beta chains follows, all from one sample in a study of T cell responses to AZD1222 COVID-19 vaccine. The repertoire was sequenced with immunoSEQ multiplex PCR; TCRdb's copy has only in-frame clones and lacks some. The sample shows some 170,000 clones, roughly 90% of them seen only once. Sequencing used peripheral blood, obtained 28 days after the second AZD1222 dose. The receptors were gathered from an adult who received the AZD1222 COVID-19 vaccine. CDR3s leave out the opening cysteine and the closing phenylalanine or tryptophan. A D gene is named only where the DNA matches it firmly.

v_gene	d_gene	j_gene	CDR3aa
TRBV7-9	.	TRBJ2-2	AEVRGPQGGGELF
TRBV4-3	.	TRBJ1-1	ASSQEPWDTEAF
TRBV6-1	.	TRBJ1-5	ASSDLGTVKQNQPQH
TRBV30	.	TRBJ1-3	AWNTPWAGHSSGNTIY
TRBV5-4	TRBD1	TRBJ1-4	ASSLGGQGILGEKLF
TRBV29-1	TRBD2	TRBJ2-5	SAPAGGGETQY
TRBV6-5	.	TRBJ1-2	GGSTGNGYT
TRBV3-1/TRBV3-2	TRBD2	TRBJ2-7	ASSQEGSGGVGYEQY
TRBV27	.	TRBJ1-1	ASTGGGNTEAF
TRBV7-2	TRBD2	TRBJ2-1	ASNPLAEYNEQF
TRBV7-8	.	TRBJ1-6	ASSPRRANSPLH
TRBV18	TRBD1	TRBJ2-1	ASSPIPGTGLNEQF
TRBV18	.	TRBJ1-1	ASSKQAYTEAF
TRBV13	TRBD2	TRBJ2-3	ASSLRRRTSGDTTDTQY
TRBV5-6	.	TRBJ1-1	ASSLDWGAEAF
TRBV13	TRBD1	TRBJ1-1	ASRYLNGQAKLNTEAF
TRBV19	TRBD1	TRBJ2-7	ASSVTTGDSYEQY
TRBV4-3	.	TRBJ1-4	ASSQDWAEGLF
TRBV18	.	TRBJ2-6	ASSPWTYSGANVLT
TRBV27	.	TRBJ1-4	ASNATNEKLF
TRBV2	.	TRBJ2-3	ASSVRGDTQY
TRBV19	.	TRBJ1-3	ASSIPFTAPQGNTIY
TRBV5-6	TRBD1	TRBJ2-2	ASSLRMGQASNTGELF
TRBV7-2	TRBD1	TRBJ2-5	ASSRGQGSGETQY
TRBV12-3/TRBV12-4	.	TRBJ1-5	ASSPSLGQPQH
TRBV29-1	.	TRBJ2-1	SGLPSSYNEQF
TRBV30	TRBD2	TRBJ2-3	AWRIAGLSTDTQY
TRBV2	.	TRBJ1-1	ASSERGTEAF
TRBV16	TRBD1	TRBJ2-3	ASSQSVTGGPTLLATQY
TRBV11-2	TRBD1	TRBJ1-2	ASSSGQGRST
TRBV5-6	TRBD1	TRBJ1-2	ASSLVGQDRALYGYT
TRBV4-3	.	TRBJ2-7	ASSQDRDYEQY
TRBV19	.	TRBJ2-7	ASRRTASYEQY
TRBV6-5	TRBD1	TRBJ2-7	ASRPGQGTIEQY
TRBV19	.	TRBJ1-2	ASTGFYGYT
TRBV29-1	.	TRBJ2-7	SVAMLGQGYEQY
TRBV11-2	TRBD1	TRBJ1-5	ASSSTGVGNQPQH
TRBV30	TRBD1	TRBJ1-5	AWDSGTGFYQPQH
TRBV20-1	.	TRBJ2-5	SASRSVETQY
TRBV6-5	TRBD1	TRBJ1-1	ASKQGGLSF
TRBV5-1	.	TRBJ1-2	ASSLDPGSGYT
TRBV7-2	.	TRBJ2-4	ASRTGGTKNIQY